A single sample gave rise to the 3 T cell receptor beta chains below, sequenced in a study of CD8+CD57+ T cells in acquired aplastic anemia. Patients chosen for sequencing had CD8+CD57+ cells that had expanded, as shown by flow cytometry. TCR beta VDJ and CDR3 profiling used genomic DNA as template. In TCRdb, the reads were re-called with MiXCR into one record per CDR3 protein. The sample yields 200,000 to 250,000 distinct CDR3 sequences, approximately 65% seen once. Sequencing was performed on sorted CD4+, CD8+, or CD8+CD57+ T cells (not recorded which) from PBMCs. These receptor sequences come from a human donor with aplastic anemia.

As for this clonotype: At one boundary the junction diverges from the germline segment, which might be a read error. For the CDR3, the DNA is TGCGCCAGCAGCGTAGACATAACTAGCACAGATACGCAGTATTTT. Residues: CASSVDITSTDTQYF. The chain carries TRBV9 and TRBJ2-3; D is unclear. CDR1 and CDR2 (germline): SGDLS, YYNGEE. This CDR3 has 15 residues.

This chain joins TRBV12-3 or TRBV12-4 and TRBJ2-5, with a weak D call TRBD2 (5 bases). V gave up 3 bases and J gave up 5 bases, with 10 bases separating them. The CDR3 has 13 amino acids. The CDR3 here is CASSFYRGETQYF. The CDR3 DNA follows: TGTGCCAGCAGTTTTTACCGGGGTGAGACCCAGTACTTC.

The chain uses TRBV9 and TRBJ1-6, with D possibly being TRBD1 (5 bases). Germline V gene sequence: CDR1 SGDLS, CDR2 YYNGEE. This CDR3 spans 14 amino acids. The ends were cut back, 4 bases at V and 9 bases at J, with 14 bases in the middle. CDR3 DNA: TGTGCCAGCAGCCGAAGGGACTGGGTTTCACCCCTCCACTTT. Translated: CASSRRDWVSPLHF.